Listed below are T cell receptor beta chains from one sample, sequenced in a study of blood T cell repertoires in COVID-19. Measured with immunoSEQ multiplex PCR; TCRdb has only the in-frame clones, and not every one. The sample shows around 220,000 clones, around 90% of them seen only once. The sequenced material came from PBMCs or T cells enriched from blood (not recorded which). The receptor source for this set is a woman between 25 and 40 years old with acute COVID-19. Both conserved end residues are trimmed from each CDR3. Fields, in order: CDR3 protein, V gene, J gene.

CDR3aa: ASSVKTQGSVQY
v_gene: TRBV9
j_gene: TRBJ2-7

CDR3aa: ASSLPVEQNYGYT
v_gene: TRBV7-9
j_gene: TRBJ1-2

CDR3aa: ASRNAGLAGTRGHEQF
v_gene: TRBV27
j_gene: TRBJ2-1

CDR3aa: ASTEGASNQPQH
v_gene: TRBV6-5
j_gene: TRBJ1-5

CDR3aa: ASSSGQGVDYT
v_gene: TRBV28
j_gene: TRBJ1-2

CDR3aa: ASSLRQGGGDTEAF
v_gene: TRBV2
j_gene: TRBJ1-1

CDR3aa: ASSSPDALGAGGYT
v_gene: TRBV7-9
j_gene: TRBJ1-2

CDR3aa: ASSSTDSPLH
v_gene: TRBV28
j_gene: TRBJ1-6

CDR3aa: ASSLDSGFQETQY
v_gene: TRBV11-2
j_gene: TRBJ2-5

CDR3aa: ASSFRQTDGYT
v_gene: TRBV7-3
j_gene: TRBJ1-2

CDR3aa: ASSESPSGDGELF
v_gene: TRBV10-1
j_gene: TRBJ2-2

CDR3aa: ASSLASAGGMNTEAF
v_gene: TRBV5-6
j_gene: TRBJ1-1

CDR3aa: ASSSRDRNEKLF
v_gene: TRBV5-4
j_gene: TRBJ1-4

CDR3aa: ASTRKEGELF
v_gene: TRBV5-6
j_gene: TRBJ2-2

CDR3aa: ASSSLQGARTEAF
v_gene: TRBV28
j_gene: TRBJ1-1

CDR3aa: ASQIRSHNEQF
v_gene: TRBV13
j_gene: TRBJ2-1

CDR3aa: ASSRSGTGNSPLH
v_gene: TRBV3-1/TRBV3-2
j_gene: TRBJ1-6

CDR3aa: ASRSLGGQPQH
v_gene: TRBV2
j_gene: TRBJ1-5

CDR3aa: SVFRTTGAGYT
v_gene: TRBV29-1
j_gene: TRBJ1-2